The rows below give T cell receptor beta chains drawn from one sample of a study of blood T cell repertoires in COVID-19. Data came from immunoSEQ multiplex PCR; TCRdb stores just in-frame clones and leaves some out. Here the sample spans a few hundred thousand clones, around 84% being singletons. The sequenced material came from PBMCs or T cells enriched from blood (not recorded which). Every receptor here comes from a woman between 40 and 50 years old who had recovered from COVID-19. The CDR3 runs from the conserved cysteine through the conserved F or W. The D gene is left open where the match is weak. The size field is filled for only some rows; it gives once, few, many or a size class.

V: TRBV7-2; J: TRBJ2-1; size: few; D: TRBD2; DNA: TGTGCCAGCAGCTTACTTCCTAGCGGGAGTCCTAGCTCCTACAATGAGCAGTTCTTC; CDR3: CASSLLPSGSPSSYNEQFF
V: TRBV7-9; J: TRBJ1-2; size: once; D: -; DNA: TGTGCCAGCAGCTTACCCGACAGCCGCCTGTATGGCTACACCTTC; CDR3: CASSLPDSRLYGYTF
V: TRBV13; J: TRBJ1-4; size: -; D: -; DNA: TGTGCCAGCAGCTTAGCCAGGGGATCTGAAAAACTGTTTTTT; CDR3: CASSLARGSEKLFF
V: TRBV7-2; J: TRBJ1-4; size: -; D: -; DNA: TGTGCCAGCAGCCCCATTCAGGGTGAAAAACTGTTTTTT; CDR3: CASSPIQGEKLFF
V: TRBV10-3; J: TRBJ2-5; size: -; D: -; DNA: TGTGCCATCAGCCAGTTCAGGTTGCGTGAGACCCAGTACTTC; CDR3: CAISQFRLRETQYF
V: TRBV2; J: TRBJ1-5; size: -; D: -; DNA: TGTGCCAGCAGCTTGGACAGTCGGCAGCCCCAGCATTTT; CDR3: CASSLDSRQPQHF
V: TRBV7-9; J: TRBJ1-4; size: -; D: -; DNA: TGTGCCAGCAGCTTAGGGGGGAGGGCTGTGAATGAAAAACTGTTTTTT; CDR3: CASSLGGRAVNEKLFF
V: TRBV4-3; J: TRBJ2-1; size: -; D: -; DNA: TGCGCCAGCAGCCAAGATATAAGAGAGTACAATGAGCAGTTCTTC; CDR3: CASSQDIREYNEQFF
V: TRBV6-5; J: TRBJ1-2; size: -; D: TRBD1; DNA: TGTGCCAGCAGTTACAGGACAGGGAACGGCTACACCTTC; CDR3: CASSYRTGNGYTF
V: TRBV11-3; J: TRBJ2-5; size: -; D: TRBD2; DNA: TGTGCCAGCAGCCTCCGGACTAGCGGGAAAGAGACCCAGTACTTC; CDR3: CASSLRTSGKETQYF
V: TRBV3-1/TRBV3-2; J: TRBJ1-3; size: -; D: -; DNA: TGTGCCAGCAGCCAAGATGGGGGAGGGACCCTCTCTGGAAACACCATATATTTT; CDR3: CASSQDGGGTLSGNTIYF
V: TRBV19; J: TRBJ1-2; size: -; D: -; DNA: TGTGCCAGTAGTATTAATGTTCTAAGAGGGTATGGCTACACCTTC; CDR3: CASSINVLRGYGYTF
V: TRBV10-3; J: TRBJ2-2; size: -; D: TRBD1; DNA: TGTGCCATCAGCGAGCCAGGGGGTCGGAGCACCGGGGAGCTGTTTTTT; CDR3: CAISEPGGRSTGELFF
V: TRBV9; J: TRBJ2-3; size: -; D: -; DNA: TGTGCCAGCAGCGCAGGTCCGTTCATCGATACGCAGTATTTT; CDR3: CASSAGPFIDTQYF
V: TRBV9; J: TRBJ2-1; size: -; D: TRBD2; DNA: TGTGCCAGCAGCCCTATGGCTAGCGGGATTAGCGAGCAGTTCTTC; CDR3: CASSPMASGISEQFF
V: TRBV6-5; J: TRBJ1-1; size: few; D: -; DNA: TGTGCCAGCAGTTACCCAGGGGCGCATGGCACTGAAGCTTTCTTT; CDR3: CASSYPGAHGTEAFF
V: TRBV27; J: TRBJ2-3; size: -; D: -; DNA: TGTGCCAGCAGTTCGCTTACGTTAAGCTTTGATACGCAGTATTTT; CDR3: CASSSLTLSFDTQYF
V: TRBV7-3; J: TRBJ2-7; size: -; D: -; DNA: TGTGCCAGCAGCATGGCGGGACCGGGCCTCTACGAGCAGTACTTC; CDR3: CASSMAGPGLYEQYF
V: TRBV19; J: TRBJ2-3; size: -; D: -; DNA: TGTGCCAGTAGTATCCGGAGAGATACGCAGTATTTT; CDR3: CASSIRRDTQYF
V: TRBV5-4; J: TRBJ2-1; size: many; D: TRBD1; DNA: TGTGCCAGCAGCTTGGCCTGGACAGGGGACAATGAGCAGTTCTTC; CDR3: CASSLAWTGDNEQFF
V: TRBV11-1; J: TRBJ1-1; size: -; D: -; DNA: TGTGCCAGCAGTTTCGAGGGCGGGCACACTGAAGCTTTCTTT; CDR3: CASSFEGGHTEAFF
V: TRBV27; J: TRBJ2-7; size: -; D: -; DNA: TGTGCCAGCAGTTTATCCGGACAGTTCTCCTACGAGCAGTACTTC; CDR3: CASSLSGQFSYEQYF
V: TRBV7-6; J: TRBJ2-5; size: -; D: TRBD2; DNA: TGTGCCAGCAGCTTAGGGACTAGGTCTGCCCAGGAGACCCAGTACTTC; CDR3: CASSLGTRSAQETQYF
V: TRBV7-2; J: TRBJ2-1; size: -; D: TRBD2; DNA: TGTGCCAGCAGCTTATCTTCTAGCGGGAACTCCCACAATGAGCAGTTCTTC; CDR3: CASSLSSSGNSHNEQFF
V: TRBV12-5; J: TRBJ2-3; size: -; D: -; DNA: TGTGCTAGTGGTTTGGTACTGTCGGATACGCAGTATTTT; CDR3: CASGLVLSDTQYF
V: TRBV6-6; J: TRBJ2-2; size: -; D: -; DNA: TGTGCCAGCACCTGGGGCGGAAACACCGGGGAGCTGTTTTTT; CDR3: CASTWGGNTGELFF
V: TRBV7-9; J: TRBJ1-3; size: -; D: -; DNA: TGTGCCAGCAGCTCCCTTCGAACGGACACCATATATTTT; CDR3: CASSSLRTDTIYF
V: TRBV27; J: TRBJ1-1; size: -; D: TRBD1; DNA: TGTGCCAGCAGTTTAGAACAGGGGGCTCGGGCTTTCTTT; CDR3: CASSLEQGARAFF
V: TRBV11-3; J: TRBJ2-2; size: -; D: -; DNA: TGTGCCAGCAGGTTACAGTCGAACACCGGGGAGCTGTTTTTT; CDR3: CASRLQSNTGELFF
V: TRBV10-3; J: TRBJ2-1; size: -; D: TRBD2; DNA: TGTGCCATCAGTGGAGGCGGGAGTGAGCAGTTCTTC; CDR3: CAISGGGSEQFF
V: TRBV5-6; J: TRBJ1-2; size: -; D: -; DNA: TGTGCCAGCAGCTTGGGATGGGGGGAGACCTATGGCTACACCTTC; CDR3: CASSLGWGETYGYTF
V: TRBV7-9; J: TRBJ2-1; size: -; D: -; DNA: TGTGCCAGCAGTAGTCCGTCCTACTACAATGAGCAGTTCTTC; CDR3: CASSSPSYYNEQFF
V: TRBV7-9; J: TRBJ1-1; size: -; D: -; DNA: TGTGCCAGCAGCCCTACGTCCAGGGGAAGAACTGAAGCTTTCTTT; CDR3: CASSPTSRGRTEAFF
V: TRBV7-8; J: TRBJ2-6; size: -; D: -; DNA: TGTGCCAGCAGCTTATTCTCCGGGGCCAACGTCCTGACTTTC; CDR3: CASSLFSGANVLTF
V: TRBV2; J: TRBJ1-4; size: -; D: -; DNA: TGTGCCAGCAGCGGGGAAGAAAAACTGTTTTTT; CDR3: CASSGEEKLFF
V: TRBV11-3; J: TRBJ2-3; size: -; D: -; DNA: TGTGCCAGCAGCTTAGGCGGGACTTCAGATACGCAGTATTTT; CDR3: CASSLGGTSDTQYF
V: TRBV28; J: TRBJ1-2; size: once; D: -; DNA: TGTGCCAGCAGATCAACAGAAAACTATGGCTACACCTTC; CDR3: CASRSTENYGYTF
V: TRBV18; J: TRBJ2-1; size: once; D: -; DNA: TGTGCCAGCTCACCACTTCCAGCCTACAATGAGCAGTTCTTC; CDR3: CASSPLPAYNEQFF
V: TRBV2; J: TRBJ1-1; size: few; D: -; DNA: TGTGCCAGCAGGGGGGGGCTAAACACTGAAGCTTTCTTT; CDR3: CASRGGLNTEAFF
V: TRBV28; J: TRBJ1-6; size: -; D: -; DNA: TGTGCCAGCAGACCTATAGCATCACCCCTCCACTTT; CDR3: CASRPIASPLHF
V: TRBV5-5; J: TRBJ2-3; size: -; D: -; DNA: TGTGCCAGCAGCCCTATGATTCCCACAGATACGCAGTATTTT; CDR3: CASSPMIPTDTQYF
V: TRBV6-5; J: TRBJ2-7; size: -; D: TRBD1; DNA: TGTGCCAGCAGCCTCCGGGACAGGGGATCCTACGAGCAGTACTTC; CDR3: CASSLRDRGSYEQYF
V: TRBV28; J: TRBJ1-1; size: few; D: -; DNA: TGTGCCAGCAGTTCCTGGGGGGGAGGGACTGAAGCTTTCTTT; CDR3: CASSSWGGGTEAFF
V: TRBV11-3; J: TRBJ2-1; size: -; D: TRBD2; DNA: TGTGCCAGCAGCCCAAGCCCCTGGACTAGCCCAGGTTCCTACAATGAGCAGTTCTTC; CDR3: CASSPSPWTSPGSYNEQFF
V: TRBV19; J: TRBJ2-1; size: -; D: -; DNA: TGTGCCAGTAGTATTCCAGGCCGGCTCAACAATGAGCAGTTCTTC; CDR3: CASSIPGRLNNEQFF
V: TRBV28; J: TRBJ2-4; size: -; D: -; DNA: TGTGCCAGCAGCCCAGGGGTCCTAGCCAAAAACATTCAGTACTTC; CDR3: CASSPGVLAKNIQYF
V: TRBV7-9; J: TRBJ1-4; size: -; D: TRBD1; DNA: TGTGCCAGCAGCCCCGGGGCAACGACAGGGGCCGAAAAACTGTTTTTT; CDR3: CASSPGATTGAEKLFF
V: TRBV5-4; J: TRBJ2-1; size: -; D: TRBD1; DNA: TGTGCCAGCCGAGACGGGACAGGGGGCTTTAGCTCCTACAATGAGCAGTTCTTC; CDR3: CASRDGTGGFSSYNEQFF
V: TRBV10-3; J: TRBJ2-1; size: -; D: -; DNA: TGTGCCACCGGAGGGGGGGCCTACAATGAGCAGTTCTTC; CDR3: CATGGGAYNEQFF
V: TRBV7-9; J: TRBJ1-2; size: -; D: -; DNA: TGTGCCAGCAGCTTAGGTGCGGGGAGCAGGGAGTATGGCTACACCTTC; CDR3: CASSLGAGSREYGYTF
V: TRBV27; J: TRBJ2-1; size: -; D: -; DNA: TGTGCCAGCAGTTTATCTCGGGGGATAGGGGAGCAGTTCTTC; CDR3: CASSLSRGIGEQFF
V: TRBV18; J: TRBJ1-3; size: -; D: TRBD1; DNA: TGTGCCAGCTCTTCCGGGGGACAGGGATCTGGAAACACCATATATTTT; CDR3: CASSSGGQGSGNTIYF
V: TRBV5-1; J: TRBJ1-1; size: -; D: TRBD1; DNA: TGCGCCAGCAGCTTGGCACAGGGGGCAGGCACTGAAGCTTTCTTT; CDR3: CASSLAQGAGTEAFF
V: TRBV28; J: TRBJ2-4; size: once; D: TRBD1; DNA: TGTGCCAGCAGTCCGACAGGGCGAGAGGAGATTCAGTACTTC; CDR3: CASSPTGREEIQYF
V: TRBV7-3; J: TRBJ2-2; size: -; D: -; DNA: TGTGCCAGCAGCCCCAGACAGGGAGGATGGGCCGGGGAGCTGTTTTTT; CDR3: CASSPRQGGWAGELFF
V: TRBV4-1; J: TRBJ2-2; size: -; D: -; DNA: TGCGCCAGCAGCCAAGCTTCAGGGAACACCGGGGAGCTGTTTTTT; CDR3: CASSQASGNTGELFF
V: TRBV6-5; J: TRBJ2-2; size: -; D: -; DNA: TGTGCCAGCATTTCTGGCCCGAACACCGGGGAGCTGTTTTTT; CDR3: CASISGPNTGELFF
V: TRBV3-1/TRBV3-2; J: TRBJ2-1; size: -; D: -; DNA: TGTGCCAGCAGCCCCCGGCAGGCGTCGATAGGCCAGTTCTTC; CDR3: CASSPRQASIGQFF